Each of the 27 T cell receptor beta chains below was sequenced from the same sample in a study. Via MiXCR, TCRdb re-called the RT-PCR reads, giving one row per CDR3 protein. The table has almost 700,000 distinct CDR3 sequences, 13% to 15% seen once; the top ten hold 3% to 4.5%. What was sequenced was memory CD4+ T cells from blood. Source of these receptors: a female donor in good health, serving as a healthy control.

This clonotype was counted a few times. The chain combines TRBV15 with TRBJ2-7, with TRBD1 as a possible D gene (5 bases). The CDR3 runs 14 residues. Germline values: CDR1 LNHNV, CDR2 YYDKDF (reference sequence). V was cut by 0 bases and J by 5 bases, with 11 bases left in between. This chain's CDR3 is CATSRDQGSDEQYF. The CDR3 DNA reads TGTGCCACCAGCAGAGATCAGGGATCTGACGAGCAGTACTTC.

The chain combines TRBV28 with TRBJ2-7; 8 bases are a match to TRBD2. The length of the CDR3 is 14 residues. Germline trimming cut 4 bases from V and 7 bases from J; bases unmatched to any gene: 9. Germline assignment: CDR1 MDHEN and CDR2 SYDVKM. The CDR3 reads CASSSWTSRKEQYF. In DNA form, the CDR3 reads TGTGCCAGCAGTTCGTGGACTAGCAGGAAAGAGCAGTACTTC.

This clonotype was observed a handful of times. DNA of the CDR3: TGTGCCAGCAGTTTCCGACCGGGACAGGGCGATGGCTACACCTTC. This encodes CASSFRPGQGDGYTF. This chain connects TRBV6-2 or TRBV6-3 to TRBJ1-2, with 9 bases lining up with TRBD1. After removal of 4 bases from V and 6 bases from J, the junction contained 9 bases not matched to a gene. The CDR3 has 15 residues. CDR1 and CDR2 (germline): MNHEY, SVGEGT.

This clonotype was detected many times. The chain combines TRBV6-5 with TRBJ2-7; D may be TRBD2 (6 bases). The CDR3 is 12 amino acids. From germline, CDR1 is MNHEY and CDR2 SVGAGI. V shed 8 bases and J shed 1 base, with 9 bases lying between them. CDR3 sequence: CASRDSSYEQYF. The CDR3 DNA reads TGTGCCAGCCGGGACTCTTCCTACGAGCAGTACTTC.

The rearrangement uses TRBV7-2 and TRBJ2-2; 9 bases are a match to TRBD2. The germline CDR1 and CDR2 sequences are SGHTA and FQGNSA. Losses at the gene ends were 4 bases for V and 7 bases for J; bases not matched to a gene: 13. CDR3 length: 17 amino acids. CDR3 in DNA: TGTGCCAGCAGCTCCCACCCGAGCGGGAGGTATGGCGGGGAGCTGTTTTTT. Translated: CASSSHPSGRYGGELFF.

This clonotype has a count of ten or more. This chain connects TRBV18 to TRBJ2-7; 10 bases are shared with TRBD1. V lost 3 bases, J lost 2 bases, and 4 bases stayed unmatched. This CDR3 spans 15 amino acids. Germline V gene sequence: CDR1 KGHSH, CDR2 LQKENI. As DNA, the CDR3 is TGTGCCAGCTCACCGGGACAGGGGAAACCCTACGAGCAGTACTTC. This encodes CASSPGQGKPYEQYF.

This clonotype was counted between two and nine times. V and J are TRBV20-1 and TRBJ2-7, with TRBD1 identical over 7 bases. This CDR3 has 13 residues. Germline V lookup: CDR1 DFQATT, CDR2 SNEGSKA (reference sequence). V lost 6 bases and J lost 4; bases outside the gene matches: 9. Here the CDR3 DNA reads TGCAGTGCGTACAGGGGTTTAGTGTACGAGCAGTACTTC. Amino acids: CSAYRGLVYEQYF.

J is TRBJ2-2 and V is TRBV5-5; D remains unclear. Germline V gene sequence: CDR1 SGHKS, CDR2 YYEKEE (reference sequence). The CDR3 has 14 residues. Between the trimmed V and J ends, which lost 6 bases and 4 bases, there was a span of 13 bases. The CDR3 nucleotides are TGTGCCAGCATCCCCCGCTCGAGCACCGGGGAGCTGTTTTTT. Translation gives CASIPRSSTGELFF.

Ten or more counts support this clonotype. The CDR3 sequence is CASSFQLGAEETQYF. The CDR3 DNA follows: TGTGCCAGCAGTTTCCAGCTTGGAGCGGAGGAGACCCAGTACTTC. The rearrangement links TRBV27 to TRBJ2-5; perhaps TRBD2 as D (5 bases). This CDR3 has 15 amino acids. CDR1 MNHEY and CDR2 SMNVEV come from the germline V gene (reference sequence). Trimming removed 3 bases at V and 5 bases at J, with 16 bases between.

The rearrangement links TRBV4-2 to TRBJ1-2, with 8 bases aligning to TRBD1. Germline V lookup: CDR1 LGHNA, CDR2 YNFKEQ. The CDR3 length is 13 residues. V gave up 4 bases and J gave up 8 bases; unmatched junction bases: 6. CDR3 coding DNA: TGTGCCAGCAGCCCAACGGACAGGGAAGGCTACACCTTC. It codes for CASSPTDREGYTF.

In its sample, this clonotype was seen many times. The CDR3 here is CASSFGGSTDTQYF. The CDR3 region has the DNA TGTGCCAGCAGCTTCGGCGGAAGCACAGATACGCAGTATTTT. This sequence joins TRBV7-2 and TRBJ2-3, with D hard to call. The CDR3 sequence is 14 residues long. Trimming left V 3 bases short and J 0 bases short, with 7 bases between. Germline V lookup: CDR1 SGHTA, CDR2 FQGNSA.

The gene calls are TRBV5-4 and TRBJ2-5; 8 bases are a match to TRBD1. Per germline, CDR1 SGHNT and CDR2 YYREEE (reference sequence). Trimming removed 1 base from V and 5 bases from J; junction bases left unmatched: 10. CDR3 size: 16 residues. The CDR3: CASSLNGQGAGETQYF. The CDR3 nucleotides are TGTGCCAGCAGCTTGAATGGCCAGGGGGCTGGGGAGACCCAGTACTTC.

The chain employs TRBV15 and TRBJ2-2; D is ambiguous. Germline V gene data show CDR1 as LNHNV and CDR2 as YYDKDF (reference sequence). The CDR3 has 16 amino acids. Trimming removed 5 bases from V and 2 bases from J, with 15 bases in between. The CDR3 protein is CATSAVGSRNTGELFF. For the CDR3, the DNA is TGTGCCACCAGCGCTGTGGGCTCCAGAAACACCGGGGAGCTGTTTTTT.

This clonotype was detected many times. The V gene is TRBV5-5, the J gene TRBJ1-1; no clear D gene. Germline V CDR1 and CDR2: SGHKS, YYEKEE (reference sequence). CDR3 length equals 12 residues. V gave up 1 base and J gave up 7 bases, with 8 bases separating them. The chain's CDR3 is CASSLIGFEAFF. CDR3 DNA: TGTGCCAGCAGCTTGATCGGGTTTGAAGCTTTCTTT.

For this clonotype: Compared with germline, one end of the junction differs, possibly owing to a read error. This chain connects TRBV6-1 to TRBJ2-1; no clear D gene. The CDR3 is 14 residues long. Looked up from germline, CDR1 is MNHNS and CDR2 is SASEGT. The CDR3 spells CASTYIRSYNEQSF. CDR3 in DNA: TGTGCCAGCACATATATCAGGTCCTACAATGAGCAGTCCTTC.

The V gene is TRBV29-1, the J gene TRBJ2-3; 13 bases fit TRBD2. This CDR3 has 16 amino acids. The V gene's germline CDR1 is SQVTM and CDR2 ANQGSEA. J lost 6 bases, V lost 0 bases, and 6 bases had no gene match. Here the CDR3 DNA reads TGCAGCGTTGAAGATTGGACTAGCGGGAGCTTGGATACGCAGTATTTT. Protein: CSVEDWTSGSLDTQYF.

This clonotype has at least ten counts. In nucleotides, the CDR3 is TGTGCCAGCAGCGCGCGGCGCGAAAACACTGAAGCTTTCTTT. Its protein product is CASSARRENTEAFF. This rearrangement joins TRBV28 to TRBJ1-1; D unclear. CDR3 size: 14 residues. V was clipped by 6 bases and J by 2 bases, with 13 bases between them. Germline V gives CDR1 MDHEN, CDR2 SYDVKM. Full variable domain (missing parts from reference TRBV28 and TRBJ1-1): DVKVTQSSRYLVKRTGEKVFLECVQDMDHENMFWYRQDPGLGLRLIYFSYDVKMKEKGDIPEGYSVSREKKERFSLILESASTNQTSMYLCASSARRENTEAFFGQGTRLTVV.

J is TRBJ1-1 and V is TRBV28; 8 positions match TRBD1. This CDR3 is 15 amino acids long. The germline V gene encodes CDR1 MDHEN and CDR2 SYDVKM. V trimming: 6 bases; J trimming: 4 bases; junction bases outside the gene matches: 10. In nucleotides, the CDR3 is TGTGCCAGCAGCCTACGAACAGGGGGGGTCACTGAAGCTTTCTTT. Translation: CASSLRTGGVTEAFF.

This clonotype was seen more than once but under ten times. This rearrangement joins TRBV5-1 to TRBJ1-4; 8 bases are a match to TRBD1. The CDR3 extends over 16 amino acids. Trimming cost V 4 bases and J 4 bases; bases outside gene matches: 9. Germline V gene sequence: CDR1 SGHRS, CDR2 YFSETQ. DNA of the CDR3: TGCGCCAGCAGCATTTCCGGACAGGGCAATAATGAAAAACTGTTTTTT. Encoded protein: CASSISGQGNNEKLFF.

This clonotype showed up many times. V is TRBV27 and J is TRBJ1-6, with D perhaps TRBD1 (5 bases). V lost 3 bases, J lost 10 bases, and 13 bases lay in between. The CDR3 sequence is 14 residues long. In germline, CDR1 is MNHEY, CDR2 SMNVEV (reference sequence). The CDR3 DNA follows: TGTGCCAGCAGTTTTGGGCAGGGCGGCTCACCCCTCCACTTT. It specifies CASSFGQGGSPLHF.

This clonotype was detected ten times or more. The CDR3 DNA is TGCAGTGCAAGTCAGACTACCGGCCGCGACGAGCAGTACTTC. Its translation is CSASQTTGRDEQYF. The chain couples TRBV20-1 to TRBJ2-7, with D perhaps matching TRBD2 (5 bases). The CDR3 is made up of 14 amino acids. Germline V lookup: CDR1 DFQATT, CDR2 SNEGSKA (reference sequence). Between the trimmed V and J ends, which lost 6 bases and 5 bases, there was a span of 20 bases.

The sample holds a few counts of this clonotype. The chain links TRBV9 to TRBJ2-7; D is ambiguous. V was clipped by 1 base and J by 3 bases, with 14 bases between them. The CDR3 spans 15 residues. Per the germline V gene, CDR1 is SGDLS and CDR2 is YYNGEE. CDR3 nucleotide sequence: TGTGCCAGCAGCGTATCAGTAAATTCGGACTACGAGCAGTACTTC. The encoded protein is CASSVSVNSDYEQYF.

This CDR3 is CASSLAYTNTEAFF. CDR3 coding DNA: TGTGCCAGCAGCTTAGCTTACACGAACACTGAAGCTTTCTTT. This sequence joins TRBV7-2 and TRBJ1-1; D gene ambiguous. V lost 0 bases and J lost 1, with 6 bases in between. The germline gives CDR1 SGHTA, CDR2 FQGNSA. The CDR3 spans 14 residues.

V gene TRBV24-1 combines with J gene TRBJ2-1; D unclear. CDR1 is KGHDR and CDR2 is SFDVKD in the germline V gene. V was clipped by 4 bases and J by 9 bases, with 6 bases between them. The CDR3 spans 11 residues. CDR3 DNA: TGTGCCACCAGTGACTACCGTGAGCAGTTCTTC. Protein: CATSDYREQFF.

The chain joins TRBV11-2 to TRBJ1-4; no definite D call. In germline, CDR1 is SGHAT, CDR2 FQNNGV. CDR3 length equals 13 residues. V lost 6 bases and J lost 0, with 5 bases in between. The CDR3 reads CASRRATNEKLFF. CDR3 in DNA: TGTGCCAGCAGGAGGGCAACTAATGAAAAACTGTTTTTT.

V gene TRBV7-2 combines with J gene TRBJ2-3, with D perhaps TRBD2 (7 bases). The CDR3 has 14 residues. Trimming pared 9 bases from V and 6 bases from J, leaving 19 bases between. Germline-derived CDR1 and CDR2 are SGHTA and FQGNSA. The CDR3 bases are TGTGCCAGTAAGAGGGGGGGGGCAACGGATACGCAGTATTTT. This encodes CASKRGGATDTQYF. Full variable domain (missing parts from reference TRBV7-2 and TRBJ2-3): GAGVSQSPSNKVTEKGKDVELRCDPISGHTALYWYRQSLGQGLEFLIYFQGNSAPDKSGLPSDRFSAERTGGSVSTLTIQRTQQEDSAVYLCASKRGGATDTQYFGPGTRLTVL.

V and J are TRBV12-3 or TRBV12-4 and TRBJ1-5, with no clear D. The germline V and J ends were trimmed by 5 bases and 5 bases, with 13 bases remaining between them. CDR3 length: 14 amino acids. The chain's CDR3 is CASSRADSHQPQHF. Written as DNA, the CDR3 is TGTGCCAGCAGTAGGGCAGATTCTCATCAGCCCCAGCATTTT.